The sequence of this T cell receptor (beta chain) was determined in a study of cytomegalovirus exposure and HLA in healthy donors. Comment on this clone: Its antigen is not identified.

V gave up 2 bases and J gave up 3 bases, with 11 bases separating them. The CDR3 has 15 residues. The germline gives CDR1 SNHLY, CDR2 FYNNEI. Whole-study results and caveats: V- and J-gene trimming in TCR beta was tied to a missense DCLRE1C variant by an analysis performed later. Indistinguishable V segments, including TRBV6-2 and TRBV6-3, were excluded. Sequencing artifact likely explains a cluster of highly shared sequence variants.

Vbeta (60) and Jbeta (13) primers were used in the PCR. Libraries were prepared by immunoSEQ multiplex PCR; TCRdb keeps only in-frame clonotypes and omits some of them. The table shows approximately 200,000 clones, with roughly four fifths occurring only once. The V gene is TRBV2, the J gene TRBJ1-3, with a tentative D call TRBD1 (6 bases). The sequenced material came from PBMCs. This TCR derives from a woman aged 18-29 years in good health and CMV-seropositive. CDR3 sequence (DNA): TGTGCCAGCAGTGAATCAGGGGCATATGGAAACACCATATATTTT. Its translation: CASSESGAYGNTIYF.